The 30 T cell receptor beta chains below were found in one sample sequenced in a study of blood T cell repertoires in COVID-19. Using immunoSEQ multiplex PCR, the repertoire was profiled, and TCRdb retains in-frame clones only, with some absent. In the table there are over 85,000 clones, about 83% of which are singletons. The source material was peripheral blood. The source of these receptors is a man aged 40-55 years with active or convalescent COVID-19.

This chain uses TRBV29-1 with TRBJ2-4; D is possibly TRBD1 (5 bases). The CDR3 contains 12 residues. Germline lookup yields CDR1 SQVTM and CDR2 ANQGSEA. The V end was cut by 4 bases, the J end by 4 bases, with 8 bases between. This chain's CDR3 is CSVVDSKNIQYF. For the CDR3, the DNA is TGCAGCGTTGTCGACAGTAAAAACATTCAGTACTTC.

The V and J genes are TRBV2 and TRBJ1-1; 8 bases line up with TRBD1. The CDR3 sequence is 12 residues long. With V trimmed by 6 bases and J by 10 bases, 7 bases remained unmatched. Germline CDR1 and CDR2: SNHLY and FYNNEI. The CDR3 DNA is TGTGCCAGCAGCGGGACAGGAAAAGGAGCTTTCTTT. This sequence encodes CASSGTGKGAFF.

The chain links TRBV5-6 to TRBJ1-3; D remains ambiguous. This CDR3 spans 14 amino acids. Trimming cost V 2 bases and J 1 base, with 7 bases left between them. Per the germline V gene, CDR1 is SGHDT and CDR2 is YYEEEE. CDR3 region: CASSFDLSGNTIYF. In DNA form, the CDR3 reads TGTGCCAGCAGCTTTGATCTATCTGGAAACACCATATATTTT.

As regards this clone: A read error may account for a junction end that differs from germline. The chain links TRBV3-1 (or the pseudogene TRBV3-2) to TRBJ1-1; tentative D call: TRBD1 (6 bases). The CDR3 extends over 14 amino acids. CDR1 is LGHDT and CDR2 is YNNKEL in the germline V gene (reference sequence). In DNA, the CDR3 is TGTGCCGGCAGCCAAAGGGGGTCGGACACTGAAGCTTTCTTT. It codes for CAGSQRGSDTEAFF.

The genes are TRBV19 and TRBJ1-5; TRBD1 might be the D (6 bases). The CDR3 totals 13 residues. Germline lookup yields CDR1 LNHDA and CDR2 SQIVND (reference sequence). Trimming took 7 bases from V and 4 from J, leaving 11 bases between them. CDR3 in DNA: TGTGCCAGTACCGGACAGTTAAATCAGCCCCAGCATTTT. This gives the protein CASTGQLNQPQHF.

This CDR3 reads CASSLVRGSGANVLTF. As DNA, the CDR3 is TGTGCCAGCAGCTTGGTCCGCGGCTCTGGGGCCAACGTCCTGACTTTC. The chain links TRBV7-6 to TRBJ2-6; D is unclear. The germline V gene encodes CDR1 SGHVS and CDR2 FNYEAQ. V shed 3 bases and J shed 0 bases, with 9 bases lying between them. This CDR3 region has 16 residues.

The chain is built from TRBV24-1 and TRBJ1-5; D remains unclear. The ends were cut back, 1 base at V and 3 bases at J, with 12 bases in the middle. The CDR3 length is 16 residues. Germline V gene data show CDR1 as KGHDR and CDR2 as SFDVKD. CDR3 loop: CATSDFNRQVNQPQHF. CDR3 in DNA: TGTGCCACCAGTGATTTTAACCGCCAGGTCAATCAGCCCCAGCATTTT.

This clone was observed once. This chain uses TRBV6-4 with TRBJ1-3; possibly TRBD1 for D (6 bases). Trimming left V 6 bases short and J 5 bases short, with 14 bases between. The CDR3 has 14 amino acids. Germline V lookup: CDR1 MRHNA, CDR2 SNTAGT. In DNA, the CDR3 is TGTGCCAGCAGCAATCCTCAGGGGAGAAACACCATATATTTT. Its protein product is CASSNPQGRNTIYF.

The genes are TRBV5-1 and TRBJ2-1, with D possibly TRBD2 on 5 matching bases. Trimming pared 0 bases from V and 0 bases from J, leaving 7 bases between. Germline V lookup: CDR1 SGHRS, CDR2 YFSETQ. This CDR3 spans 15 amino acids. CDR3 loop: CASSLVGSSYNEQFF. The CDR3 bases are TGCGCCAGCAGCTTGGTGGGGAGCTCCTACAATGAGCAGTTCTTC.

The chain couples TRBV19 to TRBJ1-6; 7 positions agree with TRBD1. The V gene end was trimmed by 9 bases and the J gene end by 10 bases; junction bases not matched to a gene: 9. CDR1 and CDR2 from the germline V gene are LNHDA and SQIVND (reference sequence). The CDR3 is 13 residues long. CDR3 DNA: TGTGCCAGCGCGGACAGGTATGGCTCACCCCTCCACTTT. It encodes CASADRYGSPLHF.

By proportion, this clone is medium-sized. The V call is TRBV10-2, the J call TRBJ2-3; TRBD2 matches 9 bases. The CDR3 runs 16 residues. V was clipped by 5 bases and J by 0 bases; unmatched bases: 6. Germline-derived CDR1 and CDR2 are WSHSY and SAAADI. CDR3 residues: CASSRLAGSSTDTQYF. The CDR3 DNA is TGCGCCAGCAGTAGGCTAGCGGGGTCTAGCACAGATACGCAGTATTTT.

The V call is TRBV9, the J call TRBJ2-7; 10 nucleotides align to TRBD1. With 4 bases clipped from V and 5 bases from J, the junction kept 6 bases outside the gene matches. Germline V gene data show CDR1 as SGDLS and CDR2 as YYNGEE. This CDR3 spans 14 amino acids. The CDR3 nucleotides read TGTGCCAGCAGCCCTTGGGACAGGGGAAACGAGCAGTACTTC. Translating gives CASSPWDRGNEQYF.

For the CDR3, the DNA is TGTGCCAGTAGTATTGTCCTGGCTAGCGGGGGGCAAGATACGCAGTATTTT. Translated, it gives CASSIVLASGGQDTQYF. The chain uses TRBV19 and TRBJ2-3, with 11 bases identical to TRBD2. Looked up from germline, CDR1 is LNHDA and CDR2 is SQIVND (reference sequence). The CDR3 runs 17 residues. With V trimmed by 3 bases and J by 5 bases, 10 bases remained unmatched. The full variable domain, its missing parts supplied by reference TRBV19 and TRBJ2-3, is DGGITQSPKYLFRKEGQNVTLSCEQNLNHDAMYWYRQDPGQGLRLIYYSQIVNDFQKGDIAEGYSVSREKKESFPLTVTSAQKNPTAFYLCASSIVLASGGQDTQYFGPGTRLTVL.

This rearrangement joins TRBV12-3 or TRBV12-4 to TRBJ2-6; weak D call: TRBD2 (5 bases). V lost 11 bases, J lost 3 bases, and 11 bases lay in between. This CDR3 contains 13 residues. This chain's CDR3 is CAGSVFGANVLTF. The CDR3 DNA reads as TGTGCCGGGAGTGTCTTTGGGGCCAACGTCCTGACTTTC.

The V and J genes are TRBV20-1 and TRBJ1-2, with TRBD1 matching 7 bases. Germline V gives CDR1 DFQATT, CDR2 SNEGSKA (reference sequence). Losses at the gene ends were 6 bases for V and 3 bases for J; bases not matched to a gene: 1. This CDR3 has 11 amino acids. In nucleotides, the CDR3 is TGCAGTGCCGGGACAGACTATGGCTACACCTTC. Encoded protein: CSAGTDYGYTF.

This CDR3 reads CASSAGTPKETQYF. CDR3 sequence (DNA): TGCGCCAGCAGTGCCGGGACACCCAAAGAGACCCAGTACTTC. This chain connects TRBV5-1 to TRBJ2-5; a possible D gene is TRBD1 (6 bases). Germline V CDR1 and CDR2: SGHRS, YFSETQ. This CDR3 has 14 amino acids. Trimming shortened V by 5 bases and J by 3 bases, and 14 bases separated the two germline ends.

The rearrangement uses TRBV7-3 and TRBJ1-1, with no clear D. The V end lost 3 bases, the J end lost 3 bases, and 11 bases lay between the germline ends. CDR3 length equals 14 residues. Germline loops: CDR1 SGHTA, CDR2 FQGTGA. In DNA, the CDR3 is TGTGCCAGCAGCTTCGGCCGGAGGGACACTGAAGCTTTCTTT. Amino acids: CASSFGRRDTEAFF.

This sequence joins TRBV19 and TRBJ1-4; D is perhaps TRBD1 (5 bases). V dropped 5 bases and J dropped 4 bases, with 11 bases sitting between them. Germline CDR1 reads LNHDA; CDR2 reads SQIVND (reference sequence). The CDR3 spans 14 residues. The CDR3 is CASSRGGYNEKLFF. Here the CDR3 DNA reads TGTGCCAGTAGTCGTGGGGGGTATAATGAAAAACTGTTTTTT.

The V call is TRBV3-1 (or the pseudogene TRBV3-2), the J call TRBJ1-2, with 7 bases identical to TRBD1. CDR3 length: 13 amino acids. V dropped 4 bases and J dropped 3; count of bases not matched to a gene: 2. Germline CDR1 is LGHDT and CDR2 is YNNKEL (reference sequence). The CDR3: CASSPGTDYGYTF. In DNA form, the CDR3 reads TGTGCCAGCAGCCCCGGGACAGACTATGGCTACACCTTC.

This clone was detected only a few times. The chain recombines TRBV6-6 with TRBJ1-4; no reliable D call. Trimming took off 0 bases at V and 4 bases at J, with 6 bases between the two ends. The germline V gene encodes CDR1 MNHNY and CDR2 SVGAGI (reference sequence). The CDR3 runs to 14 residues. The CDR3 loop is CASSYSESNEKLFF. CDR3 sequence (DNA): TGTGCCAGCAGTTACTCGGAGAGTAATGAAAAACTGTTTTTT.

This clone appeared a single time. The J gene is TRBJ1-2, the V gene TRBV19; TRBD1 might be the D (5 bases). Germline values: CDR1 LNHDA, CDR2 SQIVND (reference sequence). This CDR3 region has 15 residues. Trimming left V 2 bases short and J 8 bases short, with 18 bases between. The CDR3 sequence: CASSILGVRAWGYTF. In DNA, the CDR3 is TGTGCCAGTAGTATACTAGGGGTTAGAGCTTGGGGCTACACCTTC.

This chain uses TRBV10-2 with TRBJ2-7; 8 bases are a match to TRBD1. This CDR3 is built from 15 residues. CDR1 and CDR2 (germline): WSHSY, SAAADI. V was clipped by 6 bases and J by 3 bases; unmatched bases: 10. For the CDR3, the DNA is TGCGCCAGCAGAGGACAGGGTTCAAGAGTCTACGAGCAGTACTTC. It yields the protein CASRGQGSRVYEQYF.

A few counts support this clone. This sequence joins TRBV7-6 and TRBJ2-1; possibly TRBD2 for D (6 bases). Germline assignment: CDR1 SGHVS and CDR2 FNYEAQ. CDR3 length equals 15 residues. Trimming shortened V by 5 bases and J by 2 bases, and 13 bases separated the two germline ends. The CDR3 sequence is CASSKIAEAYNEQFF. CDR3 nucleotide sequence: TGTGCCAGCAGCAAGATAGCGGAAGCCTACAATGAGCAGTTCTTC.

This sequence joins TRBV18 and TRBJ1-5, with D hard to call. The CDR3 spans 13 residues. Germline V gene lookup returns CDR1 KGHSH and CDR2 LQKENI. Trimming shortened V by 3 bases and J by 6 bases, and 9 bases separated the two germline ends. The DNA for the CDR3 is TGTGCCAGCTCACCGGACGCGGGTCAGCCCCAGCATTTT. It specifies CASSPDAGQPQHF.

The CDR3 region is CASSAETGEIGKLFF. The DNA for the CDR3 is TGTGCCAGCTCAGCGGAGACAGGAGAGATAGGAAAACTGTTTTTT. The gene calls are TRBV18 and TRBJ1-4; a possible D gene is TRBD1 (6 bases). Trimming removed 5 bases from V and 10 bases from J, with 20 bases in between. Germline CDR1 reads KGHSH; CDR2 reads LQKENI. CDR3 length equals 15 residues.

This clone was recorded only once. The genes are TRBV4-2 and TRBJ1-4, with D possibly matching TRBD1 (5 bases). This CDR3 has 14 amino acids. The V end was cut by 10 bases, the J end by 2 bases, with 14 bases between. Germline lookup yields CDR1 LGHNA and CDR2 YNFKEQ. CDR3 loop: CATSTGDTNEKLFF. As DNA, the CDR3 is TGTGCCACTTCTACGGGGGACACTAATGAAAAACTGTTTTTT.

This chain links TRBV13 with TRBJ2-1; 10 bases match TRBD1. The CDR3 contains 18 residues. V was pared by 3 bases and J by 5 bases, with 13 bases of the junction left unmatched. Germline CDR1 is PRHDT and CDR2 is FYEKMQ (reference sequence). The CDR3 reads CASSFVWEGGQGNNEQFF. DNA for the CDR3: TGTGCCAGCAGCTTTGTTTGGGAGGGGGGACAGGGGAACAATGAGCAGTTCTTC.

The rearrangement joins TRBV3-1 (or the pseudogene TRBV3-2) to TRBJ1-1; 9 bases map to TRBD1. J lost 11 bases, V lost 4 bases, and 5 bases had no gene match. Germline loops: CDR1 LGHDT, CDR2 YNNKEL (reference sequence). This CDR3 is 12 amino acids long. The chain's CDR3 is CASSLRTGDAFF. The CDR3 DNA is TGTGCCAGCAGCCTTAGGACAGGGGACGCTTTCTTT.

The V call is TRBV9, the J call TRBJ1-5; no clear D gene. Germline CDR1 reads SGDLS; CDR2 reads YYNGEE. The CDR3 sequence is 14 residues long. Trimming took off 7 bases at V and 0 bases at J, with 11 bases between the two ends. CDR3 protein: CASSQANSNQPQHF. CDR3 coding DNA: TGTGCCAGCTCGCAAGCAAATAGCAATCAGCCCCAGCATTTT.

V usage is TRBV3-1 (or the pseudogene TRBV3-2) and J usage is TRBJ1-6, with D hard to call. The length of the CDR3 is 14 residues. V lost 0 bases and J 9 bases, leaving 9 bases between the germline ends. CDR1 LGHDT and CDR2 YNNKEL come from the germline V gene (reference sequence). CDR3 in amino acids: CASSQDWSGSPLHF. Written as DNA, the CDR3 is TGTGCCAGCAGCCAAGATTGGTCCGGTTCACCCCTCCACTTT.